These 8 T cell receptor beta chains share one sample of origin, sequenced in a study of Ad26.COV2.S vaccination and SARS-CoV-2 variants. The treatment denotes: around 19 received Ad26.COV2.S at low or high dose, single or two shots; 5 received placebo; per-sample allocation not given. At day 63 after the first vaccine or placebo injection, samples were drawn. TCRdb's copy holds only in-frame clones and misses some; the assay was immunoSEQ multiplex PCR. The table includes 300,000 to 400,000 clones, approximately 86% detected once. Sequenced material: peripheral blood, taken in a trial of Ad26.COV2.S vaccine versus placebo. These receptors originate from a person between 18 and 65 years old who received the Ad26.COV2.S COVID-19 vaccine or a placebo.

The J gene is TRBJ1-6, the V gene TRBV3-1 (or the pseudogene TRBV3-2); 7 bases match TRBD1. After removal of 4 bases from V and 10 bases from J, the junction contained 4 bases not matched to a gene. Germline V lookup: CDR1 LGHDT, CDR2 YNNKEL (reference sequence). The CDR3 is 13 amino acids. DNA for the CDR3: TGTGCCAGCAGCCCCGACAGGGAATCACCCCTCCACTTT. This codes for CASSPDRESPLHF.

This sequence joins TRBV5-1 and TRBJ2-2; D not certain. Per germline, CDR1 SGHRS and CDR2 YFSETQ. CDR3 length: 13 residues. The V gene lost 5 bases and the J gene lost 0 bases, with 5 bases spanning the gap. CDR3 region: CASRDANTGELFF. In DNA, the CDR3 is TGCGCCAGCAGGGACGCGAACACCGGGGAGCTGTTTTTT.

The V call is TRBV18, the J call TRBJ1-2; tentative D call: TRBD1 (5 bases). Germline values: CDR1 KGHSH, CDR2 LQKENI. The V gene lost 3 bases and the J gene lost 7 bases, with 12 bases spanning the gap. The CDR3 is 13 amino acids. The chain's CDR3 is CASSPSGLGGYTF. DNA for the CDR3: TGTGCCAGCTCACCCTCGGGGCTTGGTGGCTACACCTTC.

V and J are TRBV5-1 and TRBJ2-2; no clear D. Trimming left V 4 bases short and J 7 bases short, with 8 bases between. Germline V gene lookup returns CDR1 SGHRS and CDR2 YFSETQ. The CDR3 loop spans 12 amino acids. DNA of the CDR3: TGCGCCAGCAGCGCAGAAGACGGGGAGCTGTTTTTT. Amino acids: CASSAEDGELFF.

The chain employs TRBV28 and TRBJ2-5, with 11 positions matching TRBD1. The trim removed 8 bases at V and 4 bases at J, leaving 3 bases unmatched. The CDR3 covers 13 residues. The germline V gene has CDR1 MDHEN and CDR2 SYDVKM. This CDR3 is CASWTGGRETQYF. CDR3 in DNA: TGTGCCAGCTGGACAGGGGGCAGAGAGACCCAGTACTTC.

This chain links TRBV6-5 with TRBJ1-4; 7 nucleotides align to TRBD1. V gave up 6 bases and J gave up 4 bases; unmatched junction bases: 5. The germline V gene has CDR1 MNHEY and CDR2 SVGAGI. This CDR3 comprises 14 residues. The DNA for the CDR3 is TGTGCCAGCAGACTGGGACAGAGTAATGAAAAACTGTTTTTT. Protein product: CASRLGQSNEKLFF.

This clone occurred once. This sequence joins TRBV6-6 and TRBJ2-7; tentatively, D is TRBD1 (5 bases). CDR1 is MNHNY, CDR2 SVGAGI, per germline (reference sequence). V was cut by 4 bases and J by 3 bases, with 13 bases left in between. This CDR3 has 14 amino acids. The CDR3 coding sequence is TGTGCCAGCAGTTCCCACAGGTCCCGCTACGAGCAGTACTTC. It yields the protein CASSSHRSRYEQYF.

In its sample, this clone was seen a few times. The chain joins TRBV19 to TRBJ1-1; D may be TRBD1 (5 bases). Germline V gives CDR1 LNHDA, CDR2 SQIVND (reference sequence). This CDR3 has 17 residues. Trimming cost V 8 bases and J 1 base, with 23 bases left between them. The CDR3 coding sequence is TGTGCCAGTGGCATCCCTCGGGACGTGGGGAAGAACACTGAAGCTTTCTTT. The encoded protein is CASGIPRDVGKNTEAFF.